This T cell receptor (beta chain) was recorded in a study of OX40 agonist ivuxolimab in advanced cancers. Study at large: Ivuxolimab, which patients received intravenously every 2 weeks, was dosed at 0.01 to 10 mg/kg. Patients receiving dose escalation had hepatocellular carcinoma, melanoma, renal cell or head and neck cancer. Of mixed ages from about 20 to 90 and averaging about 60 years, the group was roughly 83% male. Three patients had partial responses: one hepatocellular carcinoma, two cutaneous melanoma.

Deletions cut 1 base from V and 6 bases from J, with 14 bases between. CDR1 is SGHNT and CDR2 is YYREEE in the germline V gene (reference sequence). There are 15 residues in the CDR3. The repertoire was sequenced with immunoSEQ multiplex PCR; TCRdb's copy has only in-frame clones and lacks some. The sample comprises tens of thousands of clones, about 87% of which are singletons, and about 7.3% rests with the top ten. The receptor's source is an adult with an advanced solid tumor such as melanoma, head and neck, liver or kidney cancer. The specimen comprised CD4+ or CD8+ T cells sorted from blood, sampled in a trial of the OX40 agonist ivuxolimab. The chain couples TRBV5-4 to TRBJ1-5; D is possibly TRBD1 (6 bases). Here the CDR3 DNA reads TGTGCCAGCAGCTTGAATCCAGGGGTAGGTCAGCCCCAGCATTTT. Translated: CASSLNPGVGQPQHF.